This TCR beta chain emerged from a study of T cells in Graves' hyperthyroidism and ophthalmopathy. General study findings and limits: Most clonotypes that expanded in the thyroid above 0.001 also showed up in blood.

Between the trimmed V and J ends, which lost 4 bases and 2 bases, there was a span of 9 bases. The CDR3 is made up of 15 amino acids. The germline V gene encodes CDR1 MNHEY and CDR2 SVGEGT. What was amplified from RNA transcripts were TCR beta CDR3 regions. The HTBI primer set was used in a first-round RT-PCR of the TCR CDR3. MiXCR, run by TCRdb on the multiplex PCR reads, gives a single entry per CDR3 protein. The sample shows roughly 240,000 distinct CDR3 sequences, about a sixth of them seen only once. Comment on this clonotype: Its antigen is still unknown.

Diagnostic assessment was based on clinical symptoms, serum thyroxine and TRAb, thyroid ultrasound and orbital computed tomography. The sample taken for sequencing was blood. The chain joins TRBV6-2 or TRBV6-3 to TRBJ1-6; perhaps TRBD1 as D (6 bases). The receptor comes from a woman between 18 and 29 years old with Graves' ophthalmopathy. CDR3 residues: CASSFGQTYNSPLHF. The CDR3 DNA reads as TGTGCCAGCAGTTTCGGACAGACCTATAATTCACCCCTCCACTTT.